The following is a T cell receptor beta chain sequence with its context. The authors sequenced TCR beta from blood CD8+ and CD4+ T cells. The individuals used as controls were healthy donors who had been matched for both age and sex. With random hexamers, roughly 0.45 to 1 ug RNA was reverse transcribed. Amplification of TCR beta CDR3 was carried out by immunoSEQ multiplex PCR, which covered 54 Vbeta and 13 Jbeta segments. TCRdb re-derived calls from the immunoSEQ multiplex PCR reads in MiXCR, one entry per CDR3 protein. The table includes around 46,000 distinct CDR3 sequences, over 90% detected once. This CDR3 is built from 18 residues. The junction had 13 bases not matched to a gene; V was cut back by 0 bases and J by 3 bases. Germline V gene lookup returns CDR1 MNHEY and CDR2 SVGAGI. The data were taken from a study of CD8 T cells in Susac syndrome.

Sequenced sample: CD8+ T cells from PBMCs. The genes are TRBV6-5 and TRBJ2-5; 7 bases map to TRBD1. The source is a human donor in good health. For the CDR3, the DNA is TGTGCCAGCAGTTACTCGTTTTACAAGGGACAGCTCAAAGAGACCCAGTACTTC. It codes for CASSYSFYKGQLKETQYF.